The 17 T cell receptor beta chains presented below share a single source sample, sequenced in a study of blood T cell repertoires in COVID-19. Sequencing used immunoSEQ multiplex PCR; TCRdb keeps in-frame clones, though not all of them. The data contain a few hundred thousand clones, approximately 86% of them singletons. Sequencing was done on a sample of PBMCs or T cells enriched from blood (not recorded which). These receptors all come from a man aged 18-30 years with acute COVID-19.

The genes are TRBV6-5 and TRBJ2-3; D perhaps matches TRBD1 (5 bases). Germline values: CDR1 MNHEY, CDR2 SVGAGI. Trimming cost V 7 bases and J 1 base, with 9 bases left between them. The CDR3 consists of 13 residues. The CDR3 DNA follows: TGTGCCAGCAAGGGGTCGGGCACAGATACGCAGTATTTT. Protein: CASKGSGTDTQYF.

This chain links TRBV6-5 with TRBJ2-7; TRBD2 matches 9 bases. Germline CDR1 and CDR2: MNHEY and SVGAGI. The V and J ends lost 6 bases and 0 bases, in that order; junction bases with no gene match: 3. This CDR3 has 14 residues. CDR3 region: CASSRTSVSYEQYF. The CDR3, as DNA: TGTGCCAGCAGCCGGACTAGCGTCTCCTACGAGCAGTACTTC.

The chain is built from TRBV7-3 and TRBJ2-1; D is unresolved. CDR1 is SGHTA and CDR2 is FQGTGA in the germline V gene. CDR3 length equals 14 residues. Between the trimmed V and J ends, which lost 0 bases and 6 bases, there was a span of 9 bases. CDR3 sequence (DNA): TGTGCCAGCAGCTTAACTGGTAGTGTCAATGAGCAGTTCTTC. Its protein is CASSLTGSVNEQFF.

The V gene is TRBV11-3, the J gene TRBJ2-5, with D maybe TRBD2 (6 bases). Trimming stripped 9 bases from V and 4 bases from J, with 24 bases between. Germline V lookup: CDR1 SGHNT, CDR2 YENEEA. The CDR3 extends over 16 amino acids. The CDR3 sequence: CASSPPGLLRGETQYF. In DNA, the CDR3 is TGTGCCAGTTCCCCTCCGGGACTCCTAAGGGGAGAGACCCAGTACTTC. Full variable domain (outside the CDR3, taken from reference TRBV11-3 and TRBJ2-5): EAGVVQSPRYKIIEKKQPVAFWCNPISGHNTLYWYLQNLGQGPELLIRYENEEAVDDSQLPKDRFSAERLKGVDSTLKIQPAELGDSAVYLCASSPPGLLRGETQYFGPGTRLLVL.

The V call is TRBV12-5, the J call TRBJ2-1; TRBD1 agrees at 7 bases. Trimming at V came to 0 bases and at J to 4 bases, leaving 6 bases not matched to a gene. Germline CDR1 LGHNT, CDR2 FRNRAP. The CDR3 contains 16 residues. CDR3 DNA sequence: TGTGCTAGTGGTTTGGTACTCGGGACAGTATACAATGAGCAGTTCTTC. Its translation is CASGLVLGTVYNEQFF.

The chain carries TRBV5-1 and TRBJ2-2; 8 bases fit TRBD2. The germline CDR1 and CDR2 sequences are SGHRS and YFSETQ. The CDR3 consists of 16 residues. V shed 0 bases, J shed 3 bases, and the junction held 4 bases outside the gene matches. CDR3 DNA sequence: TGCGCCAGCAGCTTGGTTCCGGGACTAGACACCGGGGAGCTGTTTTTT. It translates to CASSLVPGLDTGELFF.

The chain links TRBV6-2 or TRBV6-3 to TRBJ2-5; TRBD2 aligns across 7 bases. The germline gives CDR1 MNHEY, CDR2 SVGEGT. The CDR3 extends over 16 amino acids. V was clipped by 5 bases and J by 1 base; unmatched bases: 10. The CDR3 sequence is CASSAPFAGVQETQYF. The CDR3 DNA sequence: TGTGCCAGCAGTGCCCCTTTCGCGGGAGTCCAAGAGACCCAGTACTTC.

This clone has only a few counts. This chain connects TRBV7-9 to TRBJ2-7, with a tentative D call TRBD2 (5 bases). From germline, CDR1 is SEHNR and CDR2 FQNEAQ (reference sequence). The CDR3 has 15 amino acids. V was clipped by 6 bases and J by 2 bases, with 17 bases between them. This CDR3 is CASSPLAPEPYEQYF. DNA of the CDR3: TGTGCCAGCAGTCCTCTAGCTCCCGAACCCTACGAGCAGTACTTC. Full variable domain (outside the CDR3, taken from reference TRBV7-9 and TRBJ2-7): DTGVSQNPRHKITKRGQNVTFRCDPISEHNRLYWYRQTLGQGPEFLTYFQNEAQLEKSRLLSDRFSAERPKGSFSTLEIQRTEQGDSAMYLCASSPLAPEPYEQYFGPGTRLTVT.

The J gene is TRBJ2-3, the V gene TRBV25-1; TRBD1 matches at 7 bases. There are 13 residues in the CDR3. J was trimmed by 0 bases and V by 7 bases; bases with no gene match: 1. Germline V gene sequence: CDR1 MGHDK, CDR2 SYGVNS. The CDR3 coding sequence is TGTGCCAGCACGGGACAGAGCACAGATACGCAGTATTTT. Translating it yields CASTGQSTDTQYF. The complete variable domain, with remaining parts taken from reference TRBV25-1 and TRBJ2-3, reads EADIYQTPRYLVIGTGKKITLECSQTMGHDKMYWYQQDPGMELHLIHYSYGVNSTEKGDLSSESTVSRIRTEHFPLTLESARPSHTSQYLCASTGQSTDTQYFGPGTRLTVL.

The chain is built from TRBV27 and TRBJ2-3, with TRBD1 matching 9 bases. CDR1 and CDR2 (germline): MNHEY, SMNVEV (reference sequence). The CDR3 contains 16 residues. V lost 5 bases, J lost 12 bases, and 18 bases stayed unmatched. The CDR3 loop is CASSRGIPTTGGGQYF. The CDR3 region has the DNA TGTGCCAGCAGTCGGGGCATTCCTACGACAGGGGGGGGTCAGTATTTT.

The DNA of the CDR3 is TGTGCCAGCAGTGAAGGTATGCGGGAGTTAAATGAGCAGTTCTTC. It translates to CASSEGMRELNEQFF. V gene TRBV6-1 combines with J gene TRBJ2-1, with 7 bases aligning to TRBD2. This CDR3 comprises 15 residues. Germline loops: CDR1 MNHNS, CDR2 SASEGT. After removal of 1 base from V and 7 bases from J, the junction contained 7 bases not matched to a gene.

The CDR3 reads CASSQERMESPPGYTF. The CDR3 DNA follows: TGCGCCAGCAGCCAAGAGAGGATGGAAAGCCCCCCAGGCTACACCTTC. This chain connects TRBV4-3 to TRBJ1-2; D is uncertain. CDR3 length: 16 residues. Deletions cut 0 bases from V and 8 bases from J, with 19 bases between. Looked up from germline, CDR1 is LGHNA and CDR2 is YSLEER.

The J gene is TRBJ2-3, the V gene TRBV5-1; 7 bases fit TRBD1. V gave up 4 bases and J gave up 4 bases; unmatched junction bases: 6. This CDR3 is built from 14 residues. Germline V gene sequence: CDR1 SGHRS, CDR2 YFSETQ. The CDR3 region has the DNA TGCGCCAGCAGCACACCACAGGGGCCAGATACGCAGTATTTT. This gives the protein CASSTPQGPDTQYF.

The chain carries TRBV10-3 and TRBJ2-3; 11 bases match TRBD2. V trimming: 3 bases; J trimming: 7 bases; junction bases outside the gene matches: 3. The CDR3 covers 14 residues. Germline CDR1 and CDR2: ENHRY and SYGVKD. This CDR3 is CAISDLAGGYTQYF. The CDR3 DNA is TGTGCCATCAGTGACCTAGCGGGAGGTTATACGCAGTATTTT.

This chain connects TRBV7-9 to TRBJ2-3; 8 bases are a match to TRBD2. The junction had 6 bases not matched to a gene; V was cut back by 1 base and J by 0 bases. The CDR3 loop spans 17 amino acids. Per the germline V gene, CDR1 is SEHNR and CDR2 is FQNEAQ (reference sequence). In DNA, the CDR3 is TGTGCCAGCAGCTTAGGGCAACCTAGCGGGAGCACAGATACGCAGTATTTT. Translated, it gives CASSLGQPSGSTDTQYF.

The genes are TRBV11-2 and TRBJ2-2; a weak D match, TRBD1 (5 bases). Per germline, CDR1 SGHAT and CDR2 FQNNGV. V lost 3 bases and J lost 1, with 9 bases in between. The CDR3 loop spans 15 amino acids. CDR3: CASSFSQGNTGELFF. As DNA, the CDR3 is TGTGCCAGCAGCTTCAGCCAGGGGAACACCGGGGAGCTGTTTTTT.

The gene calls are TRBV9 and TRBJ2-5, with D maybe TRBD1 (5 bases). CDR1 and CDR2 (germline): SGDLS, YYNGEE. V shed 3 bases and J shed 2 bases, with 11 bases lying between them. The CDR3 has 14 amino acids. The CDR3 DNA follows: TGTGCCAGCAGCGGATTCAGGGCGCAAGAGACCCAGTACTTC. This encodes CASSGFRAQETQYF.